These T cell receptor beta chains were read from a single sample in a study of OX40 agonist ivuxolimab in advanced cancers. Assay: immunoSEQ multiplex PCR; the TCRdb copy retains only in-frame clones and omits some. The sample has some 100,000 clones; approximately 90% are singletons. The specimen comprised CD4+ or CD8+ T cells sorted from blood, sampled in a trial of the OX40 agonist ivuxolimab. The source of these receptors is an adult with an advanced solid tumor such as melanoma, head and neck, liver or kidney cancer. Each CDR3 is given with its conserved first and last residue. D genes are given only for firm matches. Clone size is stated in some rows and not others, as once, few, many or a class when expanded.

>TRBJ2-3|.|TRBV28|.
TGTGCCAGCAGTGACAGCACAGATACGCAGTATTTT
CASSDSTDTQYF
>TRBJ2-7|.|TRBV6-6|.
TGTGCCAGCAGCCTAGGGACGTCTACCTACGAGCAGTACTTC
CASSLGTSTYEQYF
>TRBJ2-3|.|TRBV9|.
TGTGCCAGCAGCGCCTTAGGAGGCCCAGATACGCAGTATTTT
CASSALGGPDTQYF
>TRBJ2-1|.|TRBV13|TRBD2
TGTGCCAGCAGCTTGAGGACTAGCGGGAGTCAAGATGAGCAGTTCTTC
CASSLRTSGSQDEQFF
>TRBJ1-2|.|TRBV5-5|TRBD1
TGTGCCAGCAGCTTGGTGGGACAGGAGATCTACACCTTC
CASSLVGQEIYTF
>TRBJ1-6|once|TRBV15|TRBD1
TGTGCCACCGCCGAGGGGGCAGGTTCACCCCTCCACTTT
CATAEGAGSPLHF
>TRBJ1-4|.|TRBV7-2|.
TGTGCCAGCAGTCTCTCGGTCCGTAATGAAAAACTGTTTTTT
CASSLSVRNEKLFF
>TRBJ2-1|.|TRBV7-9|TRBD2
TGTGCCAGCAGCTTAGGGGTTCTAGCGGACAATGAGCAGTTCTTC
CASSLGVLADNEQFF
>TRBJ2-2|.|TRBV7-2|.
TGTGCCAGCAGCTTAGCGGGACCGAACACCGGGGAGCTGTTTTTT
CASSLAGPNTGELFF
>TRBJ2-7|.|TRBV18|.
TGTGCCAGCTCACCGAACCGGGACGCCACCTACGAGCAGTACTTC
CASSPNRDATYEQYF
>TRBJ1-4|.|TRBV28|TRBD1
TGTGCCAGCAGTGGATTGACAGGGGGTAATGAAAAACTGTTTTTT
CASSGLTGGNEKLFF
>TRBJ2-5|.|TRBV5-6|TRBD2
TGTGCCAGCAGCTTCATCGGGCGGGAGGGTCAAGAGACCCAGTACTTC
CASSFIGREGQETQYF
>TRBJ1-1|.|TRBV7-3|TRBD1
TGTGCCAGCAGCTCAGGGGGGCGAAGCACTGAAGCTTTCTTT
CASSSGGRSTEAFF
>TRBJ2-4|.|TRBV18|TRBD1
TGTGCCAGCTCACTGTCCGGGACAGTACCCAAAAACATTCAGTACTTC
CASSLSGTVPKNIQYF
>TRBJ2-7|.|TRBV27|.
TGTGCCAGCAGAGCATTACAGGGATACGAGCAGTACTTC
CASRALQGYEQYF
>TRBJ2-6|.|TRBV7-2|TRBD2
TGTGCCAGCAGCGGACTAGCGGGAGTTATAGGGTTGGGCGTCCTGACTTTC
CASSGLAGVIGLGVLTF
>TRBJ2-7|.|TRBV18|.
TGTGCCAGCTCACCAAAACAGTACGAGCAGTACTTC
CASSPKQYEQYF
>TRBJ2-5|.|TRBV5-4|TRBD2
TGTGCCAGCAGCTTGAGTGTCAGGGCGGGAGAGCTTGGGGAGACCCAGTACTTC
CASSLSVRAGELGETQYF
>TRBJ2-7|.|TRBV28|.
TGTGCCAGCAGTTTTGGCGGGATTCCCTACGAGCAGTACTTC
CASSFGGIPYEQYF
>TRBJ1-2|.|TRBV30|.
TGTGCCTGGAGTCGGCAGATCTATGGCCACACCTTC
CAWSRQIYGHTF
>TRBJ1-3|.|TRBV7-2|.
TGTGCCAGCAGCCCCGCGGACACCATATATTTT
CASSPADTIYF
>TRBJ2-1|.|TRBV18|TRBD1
TGTGCCAGCTCTCGGCCAGGACAGGTCAATGAGCAGTTCTTC
CASSRPGQVNEQFF
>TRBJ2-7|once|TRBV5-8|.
TGTGCCAGCAGTTGGGGGACTCCTCCCAACGAGCAGTACTTC
CASSWGTPPNEQYF
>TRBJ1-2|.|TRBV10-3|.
TGTGCCATCAGTAAACCAAATCCGGATGGCTACACCTTC
CAISKPNPDGYTF
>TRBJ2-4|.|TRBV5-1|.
TGCGCCAGCAGCTTGGTGGGGGGAGCGGCCAAAAACATTCAGTACTTC
CASSLVGGAAKNIQYF
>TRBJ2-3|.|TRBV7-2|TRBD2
TGTGCCAGCAGCTTAGCGCGATCTAGCGGGGGAAGCACAGATACGCAGTATTTT
CASSLARSSGGSTDTQYF
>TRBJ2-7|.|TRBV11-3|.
TGTGCCAGCAGCTTAGGGGAGACCTACGAGCAGTACTTC
CASSLGETYEQYF
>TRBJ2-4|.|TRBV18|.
TGTGCCAGCTCACCTGAGGGAAACATTCAGTACTTC
CASSPEGNIQYF
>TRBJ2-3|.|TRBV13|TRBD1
TGTGCCAGCAGACGAGCTGGGACAGGGGCAGATACGCAGTATTTT
CASRRAGTGADTQYF